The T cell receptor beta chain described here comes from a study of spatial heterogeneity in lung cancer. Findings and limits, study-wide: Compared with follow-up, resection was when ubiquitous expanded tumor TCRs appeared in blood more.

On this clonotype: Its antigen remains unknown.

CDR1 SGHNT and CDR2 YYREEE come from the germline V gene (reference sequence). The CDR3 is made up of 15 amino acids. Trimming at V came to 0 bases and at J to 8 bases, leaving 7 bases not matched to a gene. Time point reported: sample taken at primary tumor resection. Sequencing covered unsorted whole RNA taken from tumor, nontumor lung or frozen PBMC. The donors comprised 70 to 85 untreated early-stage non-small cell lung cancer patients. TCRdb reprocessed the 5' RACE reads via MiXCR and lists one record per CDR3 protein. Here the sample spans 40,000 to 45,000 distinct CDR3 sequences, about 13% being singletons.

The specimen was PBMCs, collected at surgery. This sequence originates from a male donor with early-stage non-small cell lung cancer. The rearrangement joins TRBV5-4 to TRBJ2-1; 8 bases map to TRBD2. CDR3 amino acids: CASSLEGLASDEQFF. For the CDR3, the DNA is TGTGCCAGCAGCTTGGAAGGACTAGCTTCCGATGAGCAGTTCTTC.